The 2 T cell receptor beta chains below all came from one sample that was sequenced in a study of T-cell memory formation after mild COVID-19 (dated by TCRdb to the early 2020s). Libraries were made using 5' RACE. Reads for this sample came from an Illumina NovaSeq 6000. TCRdb reprocessed the public reads (quality trimming at Q25 with fastp, clone calling with MiXCR) and kept in-frame beta chains. Rows matching on CDR3 protein sequence are summarized as one entry with the most common DNA and genes. The sample table lists about 470,000 distinct CDR3 sequences, 15% to 20% of them with a count of one. The ten most abundant clones make up over 9% of the sample. The sequenced material came from PBMCs or a T cell subset sorted from them (not recorded which). These receptors all come from an adult woman who had mild COVID-19 (a few samples of this study predate the infection). The sample titles of this study are shuffled in the database, so cell type and time point are left out; the donor was told from shared clones.

This chain links TRBV6-2 or TRBV6-3 with TRBJ2-1, with D hard to call. V was pared by 1 base and J by 4 bases, with 8 bases between. CDR1 is MNHEY and CDR2 is SVGEGT in the germline V gene. The CDR3 contains 14 residues. The CDR3 region is CASSYLGRYNEQFF. The CDR3 nucleotides read TGTGCCAGCAGTTACTTGGGCCGTTACAATGAGCAGTTCTTC.

Ten or more counts support this clonotype. The chain couples TRBV6-5 to TRBJ2-7; D is ambiguous. CDR3 size: 13 residues. Germline V gene sequence: CDR1 MNHEY, CDR2 SVGAGI. Trimming left V 6 bases short and J 6 bases short, with 15 bases between. CDR3 DNA: TGTGCCAGCAGGGGAACCGTTCCTCCCGAGCAGTACTTC. Translation gives CASRGTVPPEQYF.